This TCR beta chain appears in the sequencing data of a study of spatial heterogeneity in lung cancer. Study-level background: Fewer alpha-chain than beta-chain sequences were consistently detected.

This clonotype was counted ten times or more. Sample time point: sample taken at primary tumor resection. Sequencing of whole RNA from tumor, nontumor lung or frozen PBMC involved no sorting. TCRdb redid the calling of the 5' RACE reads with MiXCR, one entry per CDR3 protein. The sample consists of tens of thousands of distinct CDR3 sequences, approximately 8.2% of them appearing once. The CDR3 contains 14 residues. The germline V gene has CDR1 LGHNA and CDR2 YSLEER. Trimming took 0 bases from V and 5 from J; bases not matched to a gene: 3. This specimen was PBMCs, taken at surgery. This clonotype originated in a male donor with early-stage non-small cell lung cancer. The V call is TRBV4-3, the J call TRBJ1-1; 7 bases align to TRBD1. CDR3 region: CASSQETGSTEAFF. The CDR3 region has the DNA TGCGCCAGCAGCCAAGAGACAGGGTCTACTGAAGCTTTCTTT.